Each of the 4 T cell receptor beta chains below was sequenced from the same sample in a study of OX40 agonist ivuxolimab in advanced cancers. Libraries were prepared by immunoSEQ multiplex PCR; TCRdb keeps only in-frame clonotypes and omits some of them. The repertoire consists of more than 60,000 clones, with 84% occurring once and the leading ten covering 3.5% to 5%. This specimen was CD4+ or CD8+ T cells sorted from blood, taken in a trial of the OX40 agonist ivuxolimab. The receptors stem from an adult with an advanced solid tumor such as melanoma, head and neck, liver or kidney cancer.

The chain has TRBV2 and TRBJ1-5, with D uncertain. The CDR3 sequence is 15 residues long. The V end lost 3 bases, the J end lost 0 bases, and 9 bases lay between the germline ends. The germline gives CDR1 SNHLY, CDR2 FYNNEI. In DNA form, the CDR3 reads TGTGCCAGCAGTGAGGGAAGGGTTAGCAATCAGCCCCAGCATTTT. It encodes CASSEGRVSNQPQHF.

A word on this clone: A junction boundary mismatches the germline segment, possibly from a read error. This chain joins TRBV10-3 and TRBJ2-7; no clear D. Germline assignment: CDR1 ENHRY and CDR2 SYGVKD. CDR3 size: 15 residues. The CDR3 nucleotides read TGTGCCATCAGTGAGTCTTCCGGCCCCTCCCACGAGCAGTACTTC. This translates into CAISESSGPSHEQYF.

The chain joins TRBV19 to TRBJ2-2; the D call may be TRBD1 or TRBD2 (6 bases each). The CDR3 loop spans 15 amino acids. The V and J ends lost 6 bases and 0 bases respectively, with 11 bases between them. The germline V gene encodes CDR1 LNHDA and CDR2 SQIVND (reference sequence). The CDR3 region is CASSQGGTNTGELFF. The CDR3 DNA follows: TGTGCCAGTAGCCAAGGGGGGACGAACACCGGGGAGCTGTTTTTT.

The genes are TRBV18 and TRBJ2-4; 10 nucleotides line up with TRBD2. Germline assignment: CDR1 KGHSH and CDR2 LQKENI. The CDR3 contains 15 residues. V shed 3 bases and J 1 base; nucleotides not matched to a gene: 0. In DNA, the CDR3 is TGTGCCAGCTCACCTAGCGGGGGGGCCAAAAACATTCAGTACTTC. Translating it yields CASSPSGGAKNIQYF.